This TCR beta chain derives from a study of identical twins. Findings of the study overall: Cord blood's abundant beta clonotypes had fewer insertions, unlike memory repertoires.

Trimming cost V 6 bases and J 4 bases; bases outside gene matches: 9. CDR1 and CDR2 from the germline V gene are SEHNR and FQNEAQ (reference sequence). CDR3 length equals 15 residues. TCRdb processed the 5' RACE reads anew with MiXCR; each CDR3 protein has one entry. Of approximately 94,000 distinct CDR3 sequences detected, roughly 6% appear once; the ten largest clones hold 10% to 15%. This clonotype was seen ten or more times. What it recognizes is unknown. The TCR sequence derives from a woman between 50 and 59 years old in good health. The J gene is TRBJ1-1, the V gene TRBV7-9; 9 nucleotides agree with TRBD1. Sequencing used memory T cells sorted from blood. CDR3 loop: CASRTTHRGLTEAFF. CDR3 DNA: TGTGCCAGCAGGACCACCCACAGGGGGCTCACTGAAGCTTTCTTT. Drawing the rest from reference TRBV7-9 and TRBJ1-1, the complete variable domain is DTGVSQNPRHKITKRGQNVTFRCDPISEHNRLYWYRQTLGQGPEFLTYFQNEAQLEKSRLLSDRFSAERPKGSFSTLEIQRTEQGDSAMYLCASRTTHRGLTEAFFGQGTRLTVV.